A selection of T cell receptor beta chains follows, all from one sample in a study of cytomegalovirus exposure and HLA in healthy donors. The protocol was immunoSEQ multiplex PCR, while the TCRdb copy is restricted to in-frame clones and leaves out a portion. The sample contains roughly 200,000 clones, roughly 13% of which appear only once. The sample taken for sequencing was PBMCs. The receptor set was obtained from a man aged 50 to 59 in good health and CMV-seropositive. Each CDR3 is given without its conserved first and last residue.

v_call cdr3_aa
TRBV7-8 ASSPGLAGPSLRDTQY
TRBV5-1 ASSLIGETSGRRAQY
TRBV19 ASSMGAETQY
TRBV11-2 ASSIEPQDGYT
TRBV5-8 ASSFFARGFSDTQY
TRBV28 ASSLVGGSLH
TRBV6-1 APGGRYEQY
TRBV9 ASSRGSGTDTQY
TRBV14 ASSQDTGGWYTEAF
TRBV7-2 ASSLTGREQY
TRBV4-1 ASSQTDTQY
TRBV2 ASSEWAIEETQY
TRBV7-9 ASSLARGALNTEAF
TRBV30 AWSVDSAPSSSEQF
TRBV28 ASSYGLSNQPQH
TRBV19 ASSIEPWSDQPQH
TRBV6-5 ASSSDRGNYGYT
TRBV11-2 ASSLGGLQF
TRBV7-2 ASSLVAGTGQPQH
TRBV28 ASSPGQVKYYGYT
TRBV4-1 ASSQPDRGGETQY
TRBV28 ASSLNRGSGNTIY
TRBV6-5 ASRPGAYNEQF
TRBV5-8 ASSRDGGGTDTQY
TRBV7-2 ASSASGPPGETQY
TRBV29-1 SVEPSDRGTDTQY
TRBV29-1 STSRQETDTQY
TRBV18 ASSPAIDYNYGYT
TRBV7-7 ASSGGQVDRYGYT
TRBV7-9 ASSGWGQGSEKLF
TRBV6-1 ASSASQGSYNEQF
TRBV30 AWRVADTEAF
TRBV6-6 ASRWTGSDSPLH
TRBV7-7 ASSLGTGKFGNTIY
TRBV18 ASSPLETEAF
TRBV30 ASQGREEKLF
TRBV30 AWSSSDRGNTEAF
TRBV11-2 ASSLWTGANNSPLH
TRBV5-4 ASSPTRQGTDTQY
TRBV6-6 ASSSPAGVTDTQY
TRBV7-2 ASSPDSVRGYT
TRBV19 ASSIDAGTGSYNEQF
TRBV19 ASSQLAGGPGTQY
TRBV30 AGNMEAAEKLF
TRBV4-3 ASSQGPRGTSYRSGANILT
TRBV9 ASSVPSGSSTDTQY